In its sample, the clone carrying this T cell receptor (beta chain) was seen a few times. The data are from a study of cytotoxic CD8 clonotypes in ibrutinib-treated CLL. Per the germline V gene, CDR1 is LNHNV and CDR2 is YYDKDF (reference sequence). The CDR3 runs 17 residues. The V end was cut by 2 bases, the J end by 0 bases, with 17 bases between. Clones were sequenced by immunoSEQ multiplex PCR, and TCRdb holds only the in-frame ones, with some missing. The sample has about 50,000 clones; 54% are singletons. This clonotype was obtained from a human donor with chronic lymphocytic leukemia. Here the sequenced sample was PBMCs, taken at disease progression, from a patient treated with ibrutinib. The chain joins TRBV15 to TRBJ2-7, with D tentatively TRBD2 (6 bases). The CDR3 DNA is TGTGCCACCAGCAGACCTCGATTAGCGGCTAGCTCCTACGAGCAGTACTTC. Translating gives CATSRPRLAASSYEQYF.